This T cell receptor (beta chain) stems from a study of OX40 agonist ivuxolimab in advanced cancers. Study overall: Patients with hepatocellular carcinoma, melanoma, renal cell or head and neck cancer made up the dose-escalation patients. There were three patients with partial responses, one having hepatocellular carcinoma and two cutaneous melanoma.

This CDR3 has 16 residues. Germline values: CDR1 MDHEN, CDR2 SYDVKM. The ends were cut back, 5 bases at V and 0 bases at J, with 14 bases in the middle. This clone was found once. What it recognizes is unknown. Method: immunoSEQ multiplex PCR; TCRdb's copy keeps in-frame clones and lacks some. The table lists 80,000 to 100,000 clones, around nine tenths of them singletons, with 0.79% in the top ten. Findings of the study overall: At doses 0.1 to 3.0 mg/kg, CD4+ and CD8+ clones expanded.

V gene TRBV28 combines with J gene TRBJ1-5, with D possibly TRBD1 on 5 matching bases. This receptor was obtained from an adult with an advanced solid tumor such as melanoma, head and neck, liver or kidney cancer. Sequencing was performed on CD4+ or CD8+ T cells sorted from blood, taken in a trial of the OX40 agonist ivuxolimab. CDR3 bases: TGTGCCAGCAGTCCCCGACAGACATATAGCAATCAGCCCCAGCATTTT. Protein product: CASSPRQTYSNQPQHF.